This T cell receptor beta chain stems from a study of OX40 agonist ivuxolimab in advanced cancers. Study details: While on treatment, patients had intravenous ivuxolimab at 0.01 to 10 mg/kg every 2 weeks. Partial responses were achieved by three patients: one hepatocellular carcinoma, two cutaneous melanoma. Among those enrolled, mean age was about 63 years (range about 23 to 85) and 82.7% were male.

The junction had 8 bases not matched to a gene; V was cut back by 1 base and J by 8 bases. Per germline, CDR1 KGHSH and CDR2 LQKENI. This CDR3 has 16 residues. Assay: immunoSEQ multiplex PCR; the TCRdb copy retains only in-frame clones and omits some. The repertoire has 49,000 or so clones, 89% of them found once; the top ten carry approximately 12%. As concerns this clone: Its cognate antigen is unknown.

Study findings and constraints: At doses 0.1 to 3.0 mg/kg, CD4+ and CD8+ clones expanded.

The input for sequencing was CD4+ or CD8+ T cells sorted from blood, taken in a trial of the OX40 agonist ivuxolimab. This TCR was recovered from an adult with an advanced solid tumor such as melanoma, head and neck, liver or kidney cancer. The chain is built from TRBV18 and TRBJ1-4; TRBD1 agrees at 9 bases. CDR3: CASSPRGTGRWEKLFF. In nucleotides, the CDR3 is TGTGCCAGCTCACCACGAGGGACAGGGAGATGGGAAAAACTGTTTTTT.